This entry is about one TCR beta chain. The data were obtained in a study of CD8 T cells in Susac syndrome. Reverse transcription of 0.5 to 1 ug RNA used random hexamers. TCRdb itself ran the immunoSEQ multiplex PCR reads through MiXCR, one entry per CDR3 protein. The data show under 85,000 distinct CDR3 sequences, roughly 92% seen once. Sequencing targeted TCR beta in T cells from blood (CD8+ and CD4+). Sequenced: CD8+ T cells from PBMCs. This TCR was sampled from a human donor with Susac syndrome.

The CDR3 nucleotides read TGTGCCAGCAGCGCAACCCGGGGAACCTACGAGCAGTACTTC. This sequence encodes CASSATRGTYEQYF. The V gene is TRBV5-6, the J gene TRBJ2-7; a weak D match, TRBD2 (5 bases). V lost 4 bases and J lost 2, with 13 bases in between. This CDR3 has 14 amino acids. Germline CDR1 SGHDT, CDR2 YYEEEE. The full variable domain, in which reference TRBV5-6 and TRBJ2-7 provide the parts outside the CDR3, is DAGVTQSPTHLIKTRGQQVTLRCSPKSGHDTVSWYQQALGQGPQFIFQYYEEEERQRGNFPDRFSGHQFPNYSSELNVNALLLGDSALYLCASSATRGTYEQYFGPGTRLTVT.